This TCR beta chain was identified during a study of chemoradiotherapy in HPV16-positive cancers. General study findings and limits: Functional assays defining HPV-specific T cells used only a couple of HPV16-positive patients.

Repertoires were sampled repeatedly during chemoradiotherapy. As to this clone: What it recognizes is unknown.

V was shortened by 0 bases and J by 5 bases, with 9 bases between the two germline ends. CDR3 length: 14 amino acids. Germline-derived CDR1 and CDR2 are SGHDT and YYEEEE. The assay was immunoSEQ multiplex PCR, and TCRdb's table has in-frame clones only and misses some. The table lists about 68,000 clones, roughly 86% of them singletons. The receptor's source is a human donor with HPV-associated anogenital cancer. V and J are TRBV5-6 and TRBJ2-1; D is possibly TRBD1 (6 bases). Sequencing used blood, obtained from a patient who underwent chemoradiotherapy. The chain's CDR3 is CASSLGHRDNEQFF. The CDR3, as DNA: TGTGCCAGCAGCTTGGGCCACAGGGACAATGAGCAGTTCTTC.